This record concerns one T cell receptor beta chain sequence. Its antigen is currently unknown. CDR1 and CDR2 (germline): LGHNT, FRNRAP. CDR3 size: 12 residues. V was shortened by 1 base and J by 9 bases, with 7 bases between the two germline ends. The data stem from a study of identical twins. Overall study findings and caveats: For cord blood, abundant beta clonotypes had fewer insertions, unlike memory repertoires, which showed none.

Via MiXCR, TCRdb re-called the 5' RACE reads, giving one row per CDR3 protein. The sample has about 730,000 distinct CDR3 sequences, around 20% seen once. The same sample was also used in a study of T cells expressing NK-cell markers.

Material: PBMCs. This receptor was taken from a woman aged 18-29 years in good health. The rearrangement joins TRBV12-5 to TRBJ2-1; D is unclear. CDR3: CASGLGMGEQFF. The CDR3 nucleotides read TGTGCTAGTGGTTTGGGGATGGGTGAGCAGTTCTTC.